The clone carrying this T cell receptor (beta chain) was detected only a few times. Its antigen is not identified. Exclusion of a patient resulted from uncontrolled infection, other autoimmune disease, pregnancy or lactation. Amplification of TCR beta CDR3 regions was performed using RNA transcripts as template. TCR CDR3 underwent first-round RT-PCR with the HTBI primer set. MiXCR, run by TCRdb on the multiplex PCR reads, gives a single entry per CDR3 protein. Seen here are around 700,000 distinct CDR3 sequences, around a sixth observed once, and the top ten hold about a sixth. This specimen comes from a study of T cells in Graves' hyperthyroidism and ophthalmopathy. Findings and caveats of the study: Stable hyperthyroidism was told apart from ophthalmopathy by a model built on 13 V-J features. Blood also contained most expanded thyroid clonotypes above 0.001.

Material for sequencing was blood. The sequence was collected from a woman between 50 and 59 years old with Graves' hyperthyroidism that later progressed to Graves' ophthalmopathy.

The CDR3 protein is CASSQSSIETVNTEAFF. CDR3 nucleotide sequence: TGTGCCAGCAGCCAAAGTTCGATAGAGACCGTGAACACTGAAGCTTTCTTT. The chain is built from TRBV3-1 and TRBJ1-1; D remains unclear. This CDR3 is built from 17 residues. Trimming left V 2 bases short and J 0 bases short, with 16 bases between. Germline V lookup: CDR1 LGHDT, CDR2 YNNKEL (reference sequence). Looking up the rest from reference TRBV3-1 and TRBJ1-1 gives the full variable domain: DTAVSQTPKYLVTQMGNDKSIKCEQNLGHDTMYWYKQDSKKFLKIMFSYNNKELIINETVPNRFSPKSPDKAHLNLHINSLELGDSAVYFCASSQSSIETVNTEAFFGQGTRLTVV.